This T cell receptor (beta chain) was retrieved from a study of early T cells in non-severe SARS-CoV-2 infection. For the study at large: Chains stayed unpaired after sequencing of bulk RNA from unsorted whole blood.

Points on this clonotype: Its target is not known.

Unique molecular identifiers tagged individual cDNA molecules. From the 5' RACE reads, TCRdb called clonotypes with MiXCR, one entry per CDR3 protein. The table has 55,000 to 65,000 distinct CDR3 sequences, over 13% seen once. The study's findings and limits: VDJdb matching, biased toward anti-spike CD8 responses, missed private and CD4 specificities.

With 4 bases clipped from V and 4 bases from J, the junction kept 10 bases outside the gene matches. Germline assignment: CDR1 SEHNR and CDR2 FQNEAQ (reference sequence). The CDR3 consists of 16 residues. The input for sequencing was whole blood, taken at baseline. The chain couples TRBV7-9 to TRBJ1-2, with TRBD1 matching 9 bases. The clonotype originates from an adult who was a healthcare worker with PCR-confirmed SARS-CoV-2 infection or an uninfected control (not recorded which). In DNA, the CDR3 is TGTGCCAGCAGCTCCCCCCGGGACAGGGTGGTCTATGGCTACACCTTC. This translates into CASSSPRDRVVYGYTF. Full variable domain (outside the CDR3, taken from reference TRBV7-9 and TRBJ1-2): DTGVSQNPRHKITKRGQNVTFRCDPISEHNRLYWYRQTLGQGPEFLTYFQNEAQLEKSRLLSDRFSAERPKGSFSTLEIQRTEQGDSAMYLCASSSPRDRVVYGYTFGSGTRLTVV.